Below are 16 T cell receptor beta chains sequenced from a single sample in a study of beta chain features in type 1 diabetes. Expressed TCRB transcripts were sequenced because the entire RNA isolate underwent reverse transcription. Data came from immunoSEQ multiplex PCR; TCRdb stores just in-frame clones and leaves some out. This table has 500,000 to 800,000 clones, roughly an eighth appearing once. For these receptors, no antigen is known. Findings and caveats of the study: Shortening that was moderate but significant affected the TCRB CDR3s of Type 1 diabetes patients in all four CD4+ subsets.

The sample taken for sequencing was naive CD4+ T cells from blood. Receptor source: a man younger than 45 with type 1 diabetes.

This sequence joins TRBV7-9 and TRBJ2-7; D remains ambiguous. CDR3 size: 13 residues. Germline CDR1 and CDR2: SEHNR and FQNEAQ (reference sequence). Between the trimmed V and J ends, which lost 5 bases and 3 bases, there was a span of 11 bases. CDR3 in DNA: TGTGCCAGCAGCGTAGACATTCTCTACGAGCAGTACTTC. The encoded protein is CASSVDILYEQYF. The full variable domain, completed using reference TRBV7-9 and TRBJ2-7, is DTGVSQNPRHKITKRGQNVTFRCDPISEHNRLYWYRQTLGQGPEFLTYFQNEAQLEKSRLLSDRFSAERPKGSFSTLEIQRTEQGDSAMYLCASSVDILYEQYFGPGTRLTVT.

In its sample, this clone was seen a few times. The chain combines TRBV29-1 with TRBJ1-4, with TRBD1 matching over 7 bases. The V segment lost 6 bases and the J segment 8 bases; nucleotides outside the gene matches: 9. Germline CDR1 is SQVTM and CDR2 is ANQGSEA. CDR3 length equals 13 residues. The CDR3 DNA sequence: TGCAGCGTCTCGACAGGGTACGGAGAAAAACTGTTTTTT. As protein: CSVSTGYGEKLFF.

This clone was detected only a few times. The chain has TRBV9 and TRBJ1-6; no clear D. With 4 bases removed from V and 10 bases from J, the gap between germline ends came to 12 bases. The CDR3 runs 13 residues. The germline gives CDR1 SGDLS, CDR2 YYNGEE. CDR3 in DNA: TGTGCCAGCAGCCCCCAGACGGAGTCACCCCTCCACTTT. As protein: CASSPQTESPLHF.

The chain employs TRBV7-9 and TRBJ2-7; 7 bases line up with TRBD2. Germline lookup yields CDR1 SEHNR and CDR2 FQNEAQ (reference sequence). The CDR3 length is 15 residues. The V gene end was trimmed by 5 bases and the J gene end by 0 bases; junction bases not matched to a gene: 7. CDR3 residues: CASSPGLPGSYEQYF. The DNA of the CDR3 is TGTGCCAGCAGCCCGGGACTACCCGGCTCCTACGAGCAGTACTTC.

V usage is TRBV30 and J usage is TRBJ2-3; D uncertain. The V gene lost 0 bases and the J gene lost 14 bases, with 12 bases spanning the gap. Germline V CDR1 and CDR2: GTSNPN, SVGIG (reference sequence). CDR3 size: 11 residues. CDR3 sequence: CAWSVNEQRYF. CDR3 DNA: TGTGCCTGGAGTGTGAATGAACAGCGGTATTTT.

The V gene is TRBV27, the J gene TRBJ2-3, with 7 bases lining up with TRBD2. CDR3 length: 15 residues. The junction had 3 bases not matched to a gene; V was cut back by 2 bases and J by 1 base. CDR1 is MNHEY and CDR2 is SMNVEV in the germline V gene (reference sequence). The CDR3 coding sequence is TGTGCCAGCAGTTTACCGGGGGGAGGCACAGATACGCAGTATTTT. Amino acids: CASSLPGGGTDTQYF.

This clone was seen only a few times. This chain joins TRBV4-3 and TRBJ1-3, with 8 bases fitting TRBD1. The CDR3 extends over 18 amino acids. The ends lost 1 base at V and 2 bases at J; junction bases unmatched: 10. Germline assignment: CDR1 LGHNA and CDR2 YSLEER. The CDR3 spells CASSQGPRQGLAGNTIYF. The CDR3 DNA reads as TGCGCCAGCAGCCAAGGCCCGCGACAGGGGTTAGCTGGAAACACCATATATTTT.

This clone has more than one count but fewer than ten. The chain uses TRBV6-1 and TRBJ2-7; unclear D gene. V dropped 0 bases and J dropped 3 bases, with 12 bases sitting between them. The CDR3 spans 15 residues. The germline gives CDR1 MNHNS, CDR2 SASEGT. The CDR3 DNA follows: TGTGCCAGCAGTGAAGCCCCCGGGCATAGCTACGAGCAGTACTTC. This encodes CASSEAPGHSYEQYF.

This clone has a handful of counts. The gene calls are TRBV30 and TRBJ1-5; D unclear. CDR1 is GTSNPN and CDR2 is SVGIG in the germline V gene (reference sequence). Trimming left V 2 bases short and J 0 bases short, with 8 bases between. This CDR3 has 14 amino acids. The CDR3 here is CAWSRGISNQPQHF. As DNA, the CDR3 is TGTGCCTGGAGTCGAGGGATTAGCAATCAGCCCCAGCATTTT. Drawing the rest from reference TRBV30 and TRBJ1-5, the complete variable domain is SQTIHQWPATLVQPVGSPLSLECTVEGTSNPNLYWYRQAAGRGLQLLFYSVGIGQISSEVPQNLSASRPQDRQFILSSKKLLLSDSGFYLCAWSRGISNQPQHFGDGTRLSIL.

As DNA, the CDR3 is TGCGCCAGCAGTCAAGGACAGGGTGTTGCCTACAATGAGCAGTTCTTC. Its protein product is CASSQGQGVAYNEQFF. The gene calls are TRBV5-1 and TRBJ2-1, with 8 bases lining up with TRBD1. The CDR3 extends over 16 amino acids. Germline CDR1 reads SGHRS; CDR2 reads YFSETQ. The trim removed 5 bases at V and 2 bases at J, leaving 9 bases unmatched. The full variable domain, rest sourced from reference TRBV5-1 and TRBJ2-1, is KAGVTQTPRYLIKTRGQQVTLSCSPISGHRSVSWYQQTPGQGLQFLFEYFSETQRNKGNFPGRFSGRQFSNSRSEMNVSTLELGDSALYLCASSQGQGVAYNEQFFGPGTRLTVL.

This clone was counted only a few times. As DNA, the CDR3 is TGTGCCAGCAGCGTAACCCAGGGAGGCGAGACCCAGTACTTC. Translation gives CASSVTQGGETQYF. This chain uses TRBV9 with TRBJ2-5; D might be TRBD2 (6 bases). CDR3 length: 14 residues. The ends were cut back, 1 base at V and 5 bases at J, with 12 bases in the middle. CDR1 and CDR2 from the germline V gene are SGDLS and YYNGEE.

The chain couples TRBV2 to TRBJ2-7, with D perhaps matching TRBD1 or TRBD2 (5 bases each). The V end was cut by 6 bases, the J end by 6 bases, with 18 bases between. The CDR3 extends over 14 amino acids. Germline V lookup: CDR1 SNHLY, CDR2 FYNNEI. In DNA, the CDR3 is TGTGCCAGCAGGCCGGGGACCGGCATGGGCGAGCAGTACTTC. It codes for CASRPGTGMGEQYF.

This clone has more than one count but fewer than ten. This chain uses TRBV11-2 with TRBJ2-7, with a possible D match to TRBD2 (6 bases). CDR1 and CDR2 from the germline V gene are SGHAT and FQNNGV. The CDR3 has 13 residues. V lost 5 bases to trimming and J lost 12 bases, with 20 bases between them. The CDR3 DNA reads TGTGCCAGCAGCCTACCAGCGGCTCGGGGGAGGTACTTC. The encoded protein is CASSLPAARGRYF.

The V gene is TRBV11-2, the J gene TRBJ2-1; D ambiguous. The CDR3 length is 14 residues. The germline V gene encodes CDR1 SGHAT and CDR2 FQNNGV. V shed 0 bases and J shed 7 bases, with 10 bases lying between them. This chain's CDR3 is CASSLEAIGNEQFF. The DNA for the CDR3 is TGTGCCAGCAGCTTAGAGGCCATCGGGAATGAGCAGTTCTTC.

As regards this clone: Other DNA sequences in the same sample also yield this CDR3. V and J are TRBV6-5 and TRBJ1-1; D is possibly TRBD1 (5 bases). CDR1 and CDR2 (germline): MNHEY, SVGAGI. The CDR3 extends over 14 amino acids. V lost 0 bases and J 5 bases, leaving 10 bases between the germline ends. The CDR3, as DNA: TGTGCCAGCAGTTACTCGGGTCGGGGGACTGAAGCTTTCTTT. Translation: CASSYSGRGTEAFF.

This clone appeared a few times. The rearrangement joins TRBV5-6 to TRBJ2-2; no clear D gene. Germline CDR1 and CDR2: SGHDT and YYEEEE. Trimming shortened V by 4 bases and J by 13 bases, and 20 bases separated the two germline ends. The CDR3 consists of 14 residues. The CDR3 region has the DNA TGTGCCAGCAGCACCCGGAGACTTAGGGCTGGGCTGTTTTTT. It yields the protein CASSTRRLRAGLFF.